Each of the 21 T cell receptor beta chains below was sequenced from the same sample in a study of beta chain features in type 1 diabetes. Every isolated RNA sample was fully reverse transcribed, so sequencing captured expressed TCRB transcripts. The protocol was immunoSEQ multiplex PCR, while the TCRdb copy is restricted to in-frame clones and leaves out a portion. The profile shows about 38,000 clones, about 65% of them singletons. Source material: Tregs from blood. Receptors originate from a woman younger than 45 in good health.

The chain has TRBV25-1 and TRBJ2-1; TRBD2 might be the D (6 bases). CDR1 and CDR2 (germline): MGHDK, SYGVNS. V was trimmed by 5 bases and J by 4 bases, leaving 12 bases between them. The CDR3 is made up of 14 amino acids. CDR3 DNA sequence: TGTGCCAGCAGTCGGACTACCTTGTACAATGAGCAGTTCTTC. Residues: CASSRTTLYNEQFF. Looking up the rest from reference TRBV25-1 and TRBJ2-1 gives the full variable domain: EADIYQTPRYLVIGTGKKITLECSQTMGHDKMYWYQQDPGMELHLIHYSYGVNSTEKGDLSSESTVSRIRTEHFPLTLESARPSHTSQYLCASSRTTLYNEQFFGPGTRLTVL.

This chain connects TRBV11-1 to TRBJ2-3; 8 bases are shared with TRBD2. The germline CDR1 and CDR2 sequences are SGHAT and FQDESV (reference sequence). V gave up 0 bases and J gave up 6 bases; unmatched junction bases: 8. The CDR3 consists of 16 residues. CDR3 sequence: CASSLAPGLGSDTQYF. The CDR3 DNA reads as TGTGCCAGCAGCTTAGCCCCGGGACTAGGATCTGATACGCAGTATTTT.

The rearrangement uses TRBV28 and TRBJ2-7, with TRBD1 matching over 7 bases. Germline V gene data show CDR1 as MDHEN and CDR2 as SYDVKM. CDR3 length: 14 amino acids. J gave up 11 bases and V 0 bases, and 10 bases lay outside the gene matches. CDR3 sequence reads: CASSLWEAGTAKYF. CDR3 in DNA: TGTGCCAGCAGTTTATGGGAGGCAGGGACAGCAAAGTACTTC.

The rearrangement uses TRBV7-9 and TRBJ1-6; 8 positions match TRBD1. Germline loops: CDR1 SEHNR, CDR2 FQNEAQ (reference sequence). The CDR3 has 13 residues. V trimming: 6 bases; J trimming: 8 bases; junction bases outside the gene matches: 3. This chain's CDR3 is CASRDREHSPLHF. The CDR3, as DNA: TGTGCCAGCAGGGACAGGGAGCATTCACCCCTCCACTTT.

The J gene is TRBJ2-7, the V gene TRBV5-1; 10 bases line up with TRBD2. This CDR3 is built from 15 residues. Trimming took 6 bases from V and 3 from J; bases not matched to a gene: 9. Germline-derived CDR1 and CDR2 are SGHRS and YFSETQ. The CDR3 nucleotides are TGCGCCAGCACCTCGGACCCTAGCGGGAGCTACGAGCAGTACTTC. This encodes CASTSDPSGSYEQYF.

This chain connects TRBV5-4 to TRBJ2-7, with D possibly matching TRBD2 (6 bases). V lost 0 bases to trimming and J lost 6 bases, with 10 bases between them. This CDR3 region has 13 residues. Germline assignment: CDR1 SGHNT and CDR2 YYREEE (reference sequence). The CDR3: CASSLAGVGEQYF. CDR3 bases: TGTGCCAGCAGCTTGGCGGGGGTCGGCGAGCAGTACTTC. The whole variable domain, filled in from reference TRBV5-4 and TRBJ2-7, reads ETGVTQSPTHLIKTRGQQVTLRCSSQSGHNTVSWYQQALGQGPQFIFQYYREEENGRGNFPPRFSGLQFPNYSSELNVNALELDDSALYLCASSLAGVGEQYFGPGTRLTVT.

The chain combines TRBV18 with TRBJ2-7; maybe TRBD1 (5 bases). This CDR3 is 15 amino acids long. The ends were cut back, 2 bases at V and 2 bases at J, with 13 bases in the middle. Per the germline V gene, CDR1 is KGHSH and CDR2 is LQKENI. The CDR3 nucleotides read TGTGCCAGCTCACCATCAATTTTGACAGCCTACGAGCAGTACTTC. This gives the protein CASSPSILTAYEQYF.

The V gene is TRBV9, the J gene TRBJ2-5, with D perhaps TRBD1 (6 bases). The CDR3 is 15 amino acids. CDR1 and CDR2 (germline): SGDLS, YYNGEE. Trimming left V 0 bases short and J 3 bases short, with 12 bases between. CDR3 nucleotide sequence: TGTGCCAGCAGCGTAGATCCAGGGGCTAAAGAGACCCAGTACTTC. Protein product: CASSVDPGAKETQYF.

The chain carries TRBV18 and TRBJ2-7, with D perhaps TRBD1 (6 bases). Germline V gives CDR1 KGHSH, CDR2 LQKENI. This CDR3 contains 13 residues. Trimming shortened V by 8 bases and J by 3 bases, and 14 bases separated the two germline ends. Here the CDR3 DNA reads TGTGCCAGCACCGAAGACAGGAACTACGAGCAGTACTTC. Protein sequence: CASTEDRNYEQYF.

This sequence joins TRBV15 and TRBJ2-2, with 10 bases aligning to TRBD2. J gave up 2 bases and V 6 bases, and 9 bases lay outside the gene matches. Looked up from germline, CDR1 is LNHNV and CDR2 is YYDKDF (reference sequence). The CDR3 covers 17 residues. DNA for the CDR3: TGTGCCACCAGTAGTCGGCTAGCGGGAGAAAACACCGGGGAGCTGTTTTTT. Translated, it gives CATSSRLAGENTGELFF.

This chain connects TRBV5-1 to TRBJ1-1, with D perhaps TRBD1 (5 bases). CDR1 and CDR2 from the germline V gene are SGHRS and YFSETQ. With 0 bases removed from V and 10 bases from J, the gap between germline ends came to 13 bases. This CDR3 spans 13 amino acids. Here the CDR3 DNA reads TGCGCCAGCAGCTTGGAGTCAGGGTTCGTAGCTTTCTTT. The encoded protein is CASSLESGFVAFF.

This chain connects TRBV7-3 to TRBJ2-1, with D hard to call. Trimming took 0 bases from V and 5 from J, leaving 8 bases between them. The CDR3 runs 14 residues. Per the germline V gene, CDR1 is SGHTA and CDR2 is FQGTGA. The CDR3 loop is CASSLTWSNNEQFF. The CDR3 nucleotides are TGTGCCAGCAGCTTAACGTGGTCTAACAATGAGCAGTTCTTC.

The chain is built from TRBV7-9 and TRBJ2-2; the D gene is possibly TRBD1 (6 bases). Between the trimmed V and J ends, which lost 2 bases and 2 bases, there was a span of 12 bases. The CDR3 sequence is 16 residues long. The germline V gene has CDR1 SEHNR and CDR2 FQNEAQ (reference sequence). As DNA, the CDR3 is TGTGCCAGCAGCTTAAAAGGACAGATAAACACCGGGGAGCTGTTTTTT. As protein: CASSLKGQINTGELFF.

This clone has a handful of counts. The chain links TRBV21-1 to TRBJ2-7; the table's D call, TRBD1, was not checked against the DNA. TRBV21-1 is described as a pseudogene. The CDR3 consists of 16 residues. CDR3 DNA sequence: TGTGCCAGCAGCCAAAAGTTGGGCCTCGTGTCTTACGAGCAGTACTTC. It yields the protein CASSQKLGLVSYEQYF.

The J gene is TRBJ2-7, the V gene TRBV7-9; 7 bases match TRBD2. Per germline, CDR1 SEHNR and CDR2 FQNEAQ (reference sequence). Germline trimming cut 8 bases from V and 2 bases from J; bases unmatched to any gene: 9. The length of the CDR3 is 14 residues. This CDR3 reads CASGPAGITYEQYF. CDR3 coding DNA: TGTGCCAGCGGCCCAGCGGGAATCACCTACGAGCAGTACTTC.

The chain uses TRBV30 and TRBJ2-3; D is unclear. V lost 6 bases and J lost 2, with 9 bases in between. CDR1 and CDR2 from the germline V gene are GTSNPN and SVGIG (reference sequence). This CDR3 spans 12 amino acids. This CDR3 is CACHGFTDTQYF. Here the CDR3 DNA reads TGTGCCTGCCACGGTTTCACAGATACGCAGTATTTT.

The chain joins TRBV11-3 to TRBJ2-2; 10 bases agree with TRBD2. CDR3 length equals 19 residues. CDR1 is SGHNT, CDR2 YENEEA, per germline. The ends lost 2 bases at V and 5 bases at J; junction bases unmatched: 14. Written as DNA, the CDR3 is TGTGCCAGCAGCTTACACTCATCGAGGGGACTAGCGACGACCGGGGAGCTGTTTTTT. Protein sequence: CASSLHSSRGLATTGELFF. Combining the CDR3 with reference TRBV11-3 and TRBJ2-2 gives the whole variable domain EAGVVQSPRYKIIEKKQPVAFWCNPISGHNTLYWYLQNLGQGPELLIRYENEEAVDDSQLPKDRFSAERLKGVDSTLKIQPAELGDSAVYLCASSLHSSRGLATTGELFFGEGSRLTVL.

The genes are TRBV7-2 and TRBJ2-7, with 9 positions matching TRBD2. Trimming took 6 bases from V and 1 from J; bases not matched to a gene: 7. Germline loops: CDR1 SGHTA, CDR2 FQGNSA. The CDR3 length is 15 residues. The chain's CDR3 is CASRARLADSYEQYF. CDR3 nucleotides: TGTGCCAGCAGGGCCCGACTAGCGGATTCCTACGAGCAGTACTTC.

The V gene is TRBV5-1, the J gene TRBJ2-1; 7 bases fit TRBD2. This CDR3 is built from 17 residues. After removal of 3 bases from V and 6 bases from J, the junction contained 15 bases not matched to a gene. Germline CDR1 reads SGHRS; CDR2 reads YFSETQ. The CDR3 loop is CASSSGSLAGVVNEQFF. As DNA, the CDR3 is TGCGCCAGCAGCTCTGGGTCGTTGGCGGGAGTGGTCAATGAGCAGTTCTTC.

Only a few counts were recorded for this clone. This sequence joins TRBV11-3 and TRBJ2-3, with 13 bases matching TRBD2. Unmatched junction bases numbered 7, after V lost 4 bases and J lost 6 bases. Germline CDR1 reads SGHNT; CDR2 reads YENEEA. The CDR3 contains 16 residues. The DNA of the CDR3 is TGTGCCAGCAGCTACGGACTAGCGGGAGCTCCTGATACGCAGTATTTT. Residues: CASSYGLAGAPDTQYF.

The chain combines TRBV28 with TRBJ2-1, with a tentative D call TRBD2 (6 bases). This CDR3 contains 12 residues. Trimming took off 1 base at V and 8 bases at J, with 6 bases between the two ends. Germline-derived CDR1 and CDR2 are MDHEN and SYDVKM. In nucleotides, the CDR3 is TGTGCCAGCAGTTTATCGGGGGATGAGCAGTTCTTC. Translating it yields CASSLSGDEQFF. Full variable domain (remainder filled in from reference TRBV28 and TRBJ2-1): DVKVTQSSRYLVKRTGEKVFLECVQDMDHENMFWYRQDPGLGLRLIYFSYDVKMKEKGDIPEGYSVSREKKERFSLILESASTNQTSMYLCASSLSGDEQFFGPGTRLTVL.